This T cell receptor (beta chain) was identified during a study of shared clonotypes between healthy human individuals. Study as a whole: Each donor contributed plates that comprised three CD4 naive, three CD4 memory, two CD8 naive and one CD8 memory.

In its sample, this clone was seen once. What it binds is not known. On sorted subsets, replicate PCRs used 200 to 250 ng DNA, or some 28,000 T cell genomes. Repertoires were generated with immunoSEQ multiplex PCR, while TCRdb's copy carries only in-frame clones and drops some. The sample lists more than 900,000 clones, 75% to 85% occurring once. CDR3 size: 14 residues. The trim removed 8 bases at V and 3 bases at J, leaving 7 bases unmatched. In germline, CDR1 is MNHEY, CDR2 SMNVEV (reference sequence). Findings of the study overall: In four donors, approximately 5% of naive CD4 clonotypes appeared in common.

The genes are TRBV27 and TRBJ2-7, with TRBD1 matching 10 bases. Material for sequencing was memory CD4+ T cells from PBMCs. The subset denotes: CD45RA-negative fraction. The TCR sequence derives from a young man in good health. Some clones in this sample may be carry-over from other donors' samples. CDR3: CASCPRDRGYEQYF. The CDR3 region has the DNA TGTGCCAGCTGCCCCAGGGACAGGGGCTACGAGCAGTACTTC.